The clone carrying this T cell receptor beta chain came up a few times. Its target is unknown. The whole isolated RNA underwent reverse transcription, so sequencing captured expressed TCRB transcripts. The protocol was immunoSEQ multiplex PCR, while the TCRdb copy is restricted to in-frame clones and leaves out a portion. The sample carries 150,000 to 190,000 clones, approximately 10% recorded once. The data derive from a study of beta chain features in type 1 diabetes. V was trimmed by 7 bases and J by 3 bases, leaving 14 bases between them. CDR1 is MNHNS, CDR2 SASEGT, per germline. CDR3 length: 14 residues. Study-level points and caveats: A moderate, significant TCRB CDR3 shortening appeared in type 1 diabetes across four CD4+ subsets.

Sequences were obtained from central memory CD4+ T cells from blood. This sequence was found in a man younger than 45 with type 1 diabetes. The rearrangement links TRBV6-1 to TRBJ2-3; D is unclear. CDR3 residues: CASKHPAWTDTQYF. CDR3 coding DNA: TGTGCCAGCAAACACCCCGCTTGGACAGATACGCAGTATTTT.